This TCR beta chain emerged from a study of OX40 agonist ivuxolimab in advanced cancers. Study-level information: Every 2 weeks, ivuxolimab was infused into the patients intravenously at between 0.01 and 10 mg/kg. Study results and limitations: With doses of 0.1-3.0 mg/kg, partial responders showed among the lowest clonal expansion. CD8+ T cells were the subset that, on average, had more expanded clones than CD4+. The specificity for antigen of the expanded peripheral T cells was not determined.

Repertoires were generated with immunoSEQ multiplex PCR, while TCRdb's copy carries only in-frame clones and drops some. The table lists nearly 90,000 clones, about 86% of them singletons. This clone was detected only once. No antigen is known for it. This receptor was taken from an adult with an advanced solid tumor such as melanoma, head and neck, liver or kidney cancer. Here the sequenced sample was CD4+ or CD8+ T cells sorted from blood, taken in a trial of the OX40 agonist ivuxolimab.

In DNA, the CDR3 is TGTGCCAGCAAGGGGGGAGGGAACACTGAAGCTTTCTTT. Translation gives CASKGGGNTEAFF. The chain is built from TRBV5-4 and TRBJ1-1, with D perhaps TRBD1 (6 bases). Trimming left V 6 bases short and J 1 base short, with 10 bases between. The CDR3 is 13 residues long. Germline V CDR1 and CDR2: SGHNT, YYREEE (reference sequence).